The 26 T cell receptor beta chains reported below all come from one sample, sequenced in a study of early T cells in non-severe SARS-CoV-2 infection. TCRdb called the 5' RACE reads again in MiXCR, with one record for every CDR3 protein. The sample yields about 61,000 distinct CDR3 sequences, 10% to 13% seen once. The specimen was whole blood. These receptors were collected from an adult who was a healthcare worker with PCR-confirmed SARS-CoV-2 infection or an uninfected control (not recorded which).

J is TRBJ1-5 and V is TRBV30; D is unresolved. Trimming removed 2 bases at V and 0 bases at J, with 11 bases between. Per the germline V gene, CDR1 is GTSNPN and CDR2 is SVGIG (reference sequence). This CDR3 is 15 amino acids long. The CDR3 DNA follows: TGTGCCTGGAGTTTCTCCGACATTAGCAATCAGCCCCAGCATTTT. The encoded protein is CAWSFSDISNQPQHF.

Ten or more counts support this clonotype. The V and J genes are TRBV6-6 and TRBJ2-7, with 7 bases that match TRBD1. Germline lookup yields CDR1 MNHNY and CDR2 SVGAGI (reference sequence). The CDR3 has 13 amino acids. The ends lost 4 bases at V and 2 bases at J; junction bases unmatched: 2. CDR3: CASSSQGAYEQYF. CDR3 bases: TGTGCCAGCAGTTCCCAGGGGGCCTACGAGCAGTACTTC.

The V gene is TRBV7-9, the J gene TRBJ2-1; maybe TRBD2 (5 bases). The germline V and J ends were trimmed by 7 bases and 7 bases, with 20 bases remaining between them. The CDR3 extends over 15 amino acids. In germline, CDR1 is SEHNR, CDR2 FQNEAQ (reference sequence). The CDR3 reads CASTRPAGSPNEQFF. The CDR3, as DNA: TGTGCCAGCACCCGGCCGGCGGGTAGCCCTAATGAGCAGTTCTTC.

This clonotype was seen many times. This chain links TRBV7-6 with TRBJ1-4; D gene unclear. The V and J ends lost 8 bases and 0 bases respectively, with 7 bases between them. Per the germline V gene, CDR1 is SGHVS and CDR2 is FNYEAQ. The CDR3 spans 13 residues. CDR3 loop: CASRSTTNEKLFF. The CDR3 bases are TGTGCCAGCCGTAGTACAACTAATGAAAAACTGTTTTTT.

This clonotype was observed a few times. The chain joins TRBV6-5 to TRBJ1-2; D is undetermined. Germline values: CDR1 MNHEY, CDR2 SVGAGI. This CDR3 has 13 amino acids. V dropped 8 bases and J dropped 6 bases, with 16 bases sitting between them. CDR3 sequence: CASAGEGADGYTF. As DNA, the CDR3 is TGTGCCAGCGCGGGCGAGGGAGCCGATGGCTACACCTTC.

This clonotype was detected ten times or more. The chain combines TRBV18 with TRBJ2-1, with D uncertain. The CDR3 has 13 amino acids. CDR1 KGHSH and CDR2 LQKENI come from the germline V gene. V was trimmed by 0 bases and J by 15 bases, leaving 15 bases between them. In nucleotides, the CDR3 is TGTGCCAGCTCACCACCCCACAGCCCTCTTCGGTTCTTC. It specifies CASSPPHSPLRFF.

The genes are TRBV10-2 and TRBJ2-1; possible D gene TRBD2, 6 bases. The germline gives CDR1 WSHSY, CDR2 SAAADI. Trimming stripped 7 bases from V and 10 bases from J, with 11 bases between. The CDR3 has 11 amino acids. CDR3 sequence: CASTPSGEQFF. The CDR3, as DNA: TGCGCCAGCACGCCGAGCGGGGAGCAGTTCTTC.

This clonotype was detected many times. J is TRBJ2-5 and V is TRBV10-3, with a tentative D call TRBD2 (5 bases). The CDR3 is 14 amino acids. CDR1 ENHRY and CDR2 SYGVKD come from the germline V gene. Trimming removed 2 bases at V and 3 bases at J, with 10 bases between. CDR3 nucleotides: TGTGCCATCAGTGAGAGTACCGGGGAAGAGACCCAGTACTTC. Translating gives CAISESTGEETQYF.

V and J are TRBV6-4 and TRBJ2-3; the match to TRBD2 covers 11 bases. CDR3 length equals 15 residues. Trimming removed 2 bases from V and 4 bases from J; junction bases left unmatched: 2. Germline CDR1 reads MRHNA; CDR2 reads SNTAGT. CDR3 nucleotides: TGTGCCAGCAGTGACATAGCGGGGGGGCCAGATACGCAGTATTTT. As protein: CASSDIAGGPDTQYF.

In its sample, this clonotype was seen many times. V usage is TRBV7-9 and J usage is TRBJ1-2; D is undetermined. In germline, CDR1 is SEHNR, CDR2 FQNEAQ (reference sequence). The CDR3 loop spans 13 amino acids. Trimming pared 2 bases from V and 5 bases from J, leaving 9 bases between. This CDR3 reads CASSLSQSYGYTF. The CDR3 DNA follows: TGTGCCAGCAGCTTATCACAGTCATATGGCTACACCTTC.

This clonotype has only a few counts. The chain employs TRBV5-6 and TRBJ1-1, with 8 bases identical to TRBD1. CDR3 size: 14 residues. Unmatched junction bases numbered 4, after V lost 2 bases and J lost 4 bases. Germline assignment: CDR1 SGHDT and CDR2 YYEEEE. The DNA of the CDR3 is TGTGCCAGCAGCTTAGGGACAGGACTCACTGAAGCTTTCTTT. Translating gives CASSLGTGLTEAFF.

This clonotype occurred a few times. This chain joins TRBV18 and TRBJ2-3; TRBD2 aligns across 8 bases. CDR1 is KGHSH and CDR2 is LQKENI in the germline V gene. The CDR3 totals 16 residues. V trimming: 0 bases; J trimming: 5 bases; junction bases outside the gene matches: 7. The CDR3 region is CASSPPTGGAQDTQYF. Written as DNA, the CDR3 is TGTGCCAGCTCACCACCGACCGGGGGGGCGCAAGATACGCAGTATTTT. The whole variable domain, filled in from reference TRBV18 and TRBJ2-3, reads NAGVMQNPRHLVRRRGQEARLRCSPMKGHSHVYWYRQLPEEGLKFMVYLQKENIIDESGMPKERFSAEFPKEGPSILRIQQVVRGDSAAYFCASSPPTGGAQDTQYFGPGTRLTVL.

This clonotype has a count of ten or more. Written as DNA, the CDR3 is TGTGCCAGCGGTGGCCACGAAGGGAGCGAGCAGTACTTC. The encoded protein is CASGGHEGSEQYF. The chain is built from TRBV6-2 or TRBV6-3 and TRBJ2-7; TRBD2 is a possible D gene (5 bases). This CDR3 comprises 13 residues. Germline lookup yields CDR1 MNHEY and CDR2 SVGEGT. V was clipped by 8 bases and J by 6 bases, with 17 bases between them.

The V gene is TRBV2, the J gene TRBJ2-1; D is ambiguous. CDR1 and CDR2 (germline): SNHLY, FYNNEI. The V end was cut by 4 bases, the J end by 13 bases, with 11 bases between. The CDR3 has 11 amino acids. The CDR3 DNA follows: TGTGCCAGCAGTGTCATGGCTGCCCAGTTCTTC. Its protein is CASSVMAAQFF.

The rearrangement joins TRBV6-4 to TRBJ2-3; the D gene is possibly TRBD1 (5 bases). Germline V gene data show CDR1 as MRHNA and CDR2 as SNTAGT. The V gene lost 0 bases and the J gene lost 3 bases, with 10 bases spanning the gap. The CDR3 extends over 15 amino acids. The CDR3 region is CASSDSGQGTDTQYF. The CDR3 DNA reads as TGTGCCAGCAGTGACTCGGGGCAGGGAACAGATACGCAGTATTTT.

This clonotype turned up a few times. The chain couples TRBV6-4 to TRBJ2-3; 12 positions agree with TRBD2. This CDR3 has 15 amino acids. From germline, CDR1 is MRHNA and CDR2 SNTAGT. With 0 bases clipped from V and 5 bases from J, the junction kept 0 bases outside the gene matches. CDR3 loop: CASSDSTSGGDTQYF. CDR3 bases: TGTGCCAGCAGTGACTCGACTAGCGGGGGAGATACGCAGTATTTT.

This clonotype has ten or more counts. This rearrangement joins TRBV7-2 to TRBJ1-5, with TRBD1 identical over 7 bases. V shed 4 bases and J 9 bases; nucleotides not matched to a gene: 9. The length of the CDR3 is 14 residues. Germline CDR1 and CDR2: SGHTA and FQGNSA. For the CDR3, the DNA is TGTGCCAGCAGCTCACAATCACAGGGGACGCCCCAGCATTTT. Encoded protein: CASSSQSQGTPQHF.

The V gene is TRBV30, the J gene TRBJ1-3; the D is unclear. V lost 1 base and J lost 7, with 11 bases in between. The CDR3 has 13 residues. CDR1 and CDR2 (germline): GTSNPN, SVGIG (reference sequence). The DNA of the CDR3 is TGTGCCTGGAGTGGACATAAGAGTAACACCATATATTTT. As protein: CAWSGHKSNTIYF.

For the CDR3, the DNA is TGTGCCAGCAGCGATCAAACAGGGGGGAATCAGCCCCAGCATTTT. It specifies CASSDQTGGNQPQHF. V gene TRBV11-2 combines with J gene TRBJ1-5; 8 bases map to TRBD1. There are 15 residues in the CDR3. After removal of 5 bases from V and 4 bases from J, the junction contained 7 bases not matched to a gene. Germline V gene lookup returns CDR1 SGHAT and CDR2 FQNNGV.

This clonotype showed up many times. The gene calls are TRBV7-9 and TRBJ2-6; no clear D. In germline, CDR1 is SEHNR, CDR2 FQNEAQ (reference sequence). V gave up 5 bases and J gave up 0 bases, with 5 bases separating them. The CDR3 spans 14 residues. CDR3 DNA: TGTGCCAGCAGCGCAAGCTCTGGGGCCAACGTCCTGACTTTC. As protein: CASSASSGANVLTF.

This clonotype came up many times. As DNA, the CDR3 is TGTGCCAGCAGCCCACGCCAGGGACAGGGCTCTGGCTACACCTTC. Its translation is CASSPRQGQGSGYTF. V usage is TRBV7-9 and J usage is TRBJ1-2; 9 bases map to TRBD1. Germline trimming cut 5 bases from V and 7 bases from J; bases unmatched to any gene: 11. This CDR3 is 15 amino acids long. Germline V gene lookup returns CDR1 SEHNR and CDR2 FQNEAQ (reference sequence).

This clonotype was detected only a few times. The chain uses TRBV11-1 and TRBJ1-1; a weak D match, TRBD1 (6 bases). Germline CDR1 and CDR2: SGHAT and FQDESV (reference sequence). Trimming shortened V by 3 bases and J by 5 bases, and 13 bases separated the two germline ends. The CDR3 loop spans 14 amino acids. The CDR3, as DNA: TGTGCCAGCAGCTTTCCGGGGGCGGTAACTGAAGCTTTCTTT. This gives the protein CASSFPGAVTEAFF.

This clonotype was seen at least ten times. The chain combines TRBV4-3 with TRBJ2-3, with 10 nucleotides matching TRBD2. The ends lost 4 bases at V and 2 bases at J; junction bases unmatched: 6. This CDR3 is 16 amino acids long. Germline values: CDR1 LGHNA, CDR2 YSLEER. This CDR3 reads CASSRSSGGYTDTQYF. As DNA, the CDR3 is TGCGCCAGCAGCCGGAGTAGCGGGGGGTACACAGATACGCAGTATTTT.

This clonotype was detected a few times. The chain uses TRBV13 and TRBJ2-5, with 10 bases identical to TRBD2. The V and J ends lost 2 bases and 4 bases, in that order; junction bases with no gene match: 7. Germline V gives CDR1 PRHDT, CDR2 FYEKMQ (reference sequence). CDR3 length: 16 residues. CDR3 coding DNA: TGTGCCAGCAGCTTATTGGAGCGGGGGGGAACAGAGACCCAGTACTTC. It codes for CASSLLERGGTETQYF. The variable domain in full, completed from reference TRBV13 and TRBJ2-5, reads AAGVIQSPRHLIKEKRETATLKCYPIPRHDTVYWYQQGPGQDPQFLISFYEKMQSDKGSIPDRFSAQQFSDYHSELNMSSLELGDSALYFCASSLLERGGTETQYFGPGTRLLVL.

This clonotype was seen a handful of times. CDR3 sequence reads: CSVTGSTEAFF. CDR3 DNA sequence: TGCAGCGTTACAGGGAGCACTGAAGCTTTCTTT. The rearrangement uses TRBV29-1 and TRBJ1-1; weak D call: TRBD1 (6 bases). CDR3 length: 11 residues. Germline V lookup: CDR1 SQVTM, CDR2 ANQGSEA. V lost 5 bases to trimming and J lost 4 bases, with 8 bases between them.

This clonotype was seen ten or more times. For the CDR3, the DNA is TGTGCCAGCAGTTGGACTAGCGGGGGCGGCGACAATGAGCAGTTCTTC. Its protein is CASSWTSGGGDNEQFF. The rearrangement uses TRBV6-4 and TRBJ2-1; 13 bases are shared with TRBD2. Germline assignment: CDR1 MRHNA and CDR2 SNTAGT. Trimming at V came to 5 bases and at J to 5 bases, leaving 6 bases not matched to a gene. This CDR3 spans 16 amino acids.